This T cell receptor (beta chain) was obtained from a study of neurological immune-mediated disorders. Study-level points and caveats: Sharing of CDR3 amino acid sequences among expanded clones across subjects was absent, suggesting private repertoires in all groups.

The germline V gene has CDR1 SGHAT and CDR2 FQNNGV. J gave up 8 bases and V 10 bases, and 7 bases lay outside the gene matches. The length of the CDR3 is 12 residues. As regards this clonotype: No antigen is known for it.

A total of 2 million PBMCs stored at -80 degrees C provided the unsorted libraries. The cDNA was generated by 5'RACE with 10-nucleotide random UMIs. Each CDR3 protein gets one entry after TCRdb re-called the 5' RACE reads with MiXCR. Of about 57,000 distinct CDR3 sequences listed, approximately 11% are singletons. This sequence was found in an older woman with HTLV-1-associated myelopathy (HAM/TSP). The specimen was PBMCs. The chain joins TRBV11-2 to TRBJ2-3; TRBD1 matches 9 bases. DNA of the CDR3: TGTGCCAACGGACAGGGGTTAGTTACGCAGTATTTT. Translated: CANGQGLVTQYF.